This T cell receptor beta chain was obtained from a study of identifying expanded T cells in peripheral blood. Study-level findings and limits: Clone count variance between roughly 2-week samples rose with total template count.

Per the germline V gene, CDR1 is SGHRS and CDR2 is YFSETQ. V was pared by 4 bases and J by 4 bases, with 15 bases between. The CDR3 has 15 amino acids. This clone was observed once. Its antigen remains unknown. Profiling relied on immunoSEQ multiplex PCR, and the TCRdb table lists in-frame clones only, not all of them. The sample has about 97,000 clones, roughly nine tenths seen once. Specimen: blood. The rearrangement uses TRBV5-1 and TRBJ1-3; a possible D gene is TRBD1 (6 bases). The source of this sequence is a person aged 18 to 75 in good health. The CDR3 region has the DNA TGCGCCAGCAGCCCACAGGGATCGGGGGGAAACACCATATATTTT. Translation gives CASSPQGSGGNTIYF.